The sequence of this T cell receptor (beta chain) was determined in a study of CXCR3-negative and CXCR3-positive naive CD8 T cells. Study-level results: More hydrophobic TRB CDR3s occurred in CXCR3-positive than in CXCR3-negative naive cells. Because surface CD5 did not distinguish the naive subsets, TCR strength was inferred from TRB CDR3 properties. Fresh PBMCs served for most assays, and CXCR3 expression fell partially after cryopreservation.

CDR3 length: 17 amino acids. Germline V gene sequence: CDR1 SEHNR, CDR2 FQNEAQ (reference sequence). Phenotypically, naive CD8+ T cells corresponded to CD45RO-CCR7+CD27+CD95-. 5' RACE that incorporated UMI labels was used to prepare the TRB cDNA libraries. TCRdb derives one entry per CDR3 protein from the 5' RACE reads, leaving out DNA. This sample contains approximately 88,000 distinct CDR3 sequences. A remark on this clonotype: The antigen is undetermined.

Sequenced: naive CXCR3- CD8+ T cells from blood. Subset meaning: CD45RO-CCR7+CD27+CD95- naive CD8+ T cells lacking CXCR3 (TNR3-). The V gene is TRBV7-9, the J gene TRBJ1-6; there is no DNA to check the TCRdb D call of TRBD1. This receptor was taken from a human donor in good health. Some clones in this sample may be carry-over from other donors' samples. The CDR3 protein is CASSPFVRDRYNSPLHF.